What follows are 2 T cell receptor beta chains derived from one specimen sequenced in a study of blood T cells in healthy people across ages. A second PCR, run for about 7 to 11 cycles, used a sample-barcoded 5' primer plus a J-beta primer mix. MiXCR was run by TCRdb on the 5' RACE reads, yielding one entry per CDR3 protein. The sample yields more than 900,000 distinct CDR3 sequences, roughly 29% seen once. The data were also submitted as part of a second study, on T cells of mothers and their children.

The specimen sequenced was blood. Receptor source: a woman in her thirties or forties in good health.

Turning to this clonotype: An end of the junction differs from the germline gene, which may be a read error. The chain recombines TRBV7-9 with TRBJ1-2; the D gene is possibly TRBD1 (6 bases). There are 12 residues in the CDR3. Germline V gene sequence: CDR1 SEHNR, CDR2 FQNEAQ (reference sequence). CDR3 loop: CASSMGAGGCTF. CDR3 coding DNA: TGTGCCAGCAGCATGGGGGCTGGGGGCTGCACCTTC.

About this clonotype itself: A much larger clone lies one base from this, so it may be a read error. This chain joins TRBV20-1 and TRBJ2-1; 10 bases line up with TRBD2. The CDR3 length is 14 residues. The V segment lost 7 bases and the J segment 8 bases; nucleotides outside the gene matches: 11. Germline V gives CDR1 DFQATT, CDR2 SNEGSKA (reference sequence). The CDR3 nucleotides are TGCAGTGTCGCAAGTAGCGGGGGGAGAGATGAGCAGTTCTTC. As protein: CSVASSGGRDEQFF.